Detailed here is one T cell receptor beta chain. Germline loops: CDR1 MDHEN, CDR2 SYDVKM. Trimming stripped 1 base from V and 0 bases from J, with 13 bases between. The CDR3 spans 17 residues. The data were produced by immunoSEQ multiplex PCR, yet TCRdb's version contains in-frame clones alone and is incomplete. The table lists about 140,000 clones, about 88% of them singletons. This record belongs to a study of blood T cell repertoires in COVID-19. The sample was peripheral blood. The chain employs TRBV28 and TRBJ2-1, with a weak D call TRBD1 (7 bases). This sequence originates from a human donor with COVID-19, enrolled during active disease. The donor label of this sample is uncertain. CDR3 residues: CASSLSSGGSSYNEQFF. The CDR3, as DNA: TGTGCCAGCAGTTTATCCTCAGGGGGGAGCTCCTACAATGAGCAGTTCTTC.